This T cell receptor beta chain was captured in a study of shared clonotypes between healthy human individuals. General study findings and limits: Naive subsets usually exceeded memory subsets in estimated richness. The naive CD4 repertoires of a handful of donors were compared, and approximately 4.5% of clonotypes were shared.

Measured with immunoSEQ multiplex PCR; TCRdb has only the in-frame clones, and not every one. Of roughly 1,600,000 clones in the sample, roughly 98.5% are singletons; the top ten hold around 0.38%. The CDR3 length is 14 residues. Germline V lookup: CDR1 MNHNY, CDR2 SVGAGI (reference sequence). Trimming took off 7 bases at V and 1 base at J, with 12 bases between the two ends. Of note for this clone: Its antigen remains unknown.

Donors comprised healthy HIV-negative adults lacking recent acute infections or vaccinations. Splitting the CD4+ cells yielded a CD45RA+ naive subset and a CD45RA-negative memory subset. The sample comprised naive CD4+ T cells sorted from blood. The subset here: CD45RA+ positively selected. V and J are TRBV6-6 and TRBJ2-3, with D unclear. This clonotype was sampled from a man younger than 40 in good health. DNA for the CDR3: TGTGCCAGCATTCCGGCAGCAGGCACAGATACGCAGTATTTT. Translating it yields CASIPAAGTDTQYF.